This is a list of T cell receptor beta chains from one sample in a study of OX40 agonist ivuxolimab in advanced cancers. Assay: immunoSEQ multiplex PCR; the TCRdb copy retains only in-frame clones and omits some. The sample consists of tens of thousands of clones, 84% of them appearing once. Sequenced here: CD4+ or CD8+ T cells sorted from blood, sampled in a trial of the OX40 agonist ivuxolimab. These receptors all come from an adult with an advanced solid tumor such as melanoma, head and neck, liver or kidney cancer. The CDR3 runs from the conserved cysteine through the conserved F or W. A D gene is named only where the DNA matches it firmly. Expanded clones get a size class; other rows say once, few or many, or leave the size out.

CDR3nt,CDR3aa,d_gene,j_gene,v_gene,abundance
TGTGCTAGCAGCTCCTCTACTAGCGGGAGTATGAAGACCCAGTACTTC,CASSSSTSGSMKTQYF,TRBD2,TRBJ2-5,TRBV7-7,.
TGTGCCAGCAGTGAACCGGGACAGGGGTCCCACGAGCAGTACTTC,CASSEPGQGSHEQYF,TRBD1,TRBJ2-7,TRBV25-1,.
TGTGCCAGCAGCCAAGATCCAGGGGCCGGGGGCTATGGCTACACCTTC,CASSQDPGAGGYGYTF,.,TRBJ1-2,TRBV7-9,.
TGCGCCAGCAGCCACACCCTTCGGGCAAGCTATGGCTACACCTTC,CASSHTLRASYGYTF,.,TRBJ1-2,TRBV4-1,.
TGTGCCAGCAGGAAAAGAGGGACTGAAGCTTTCTTT,CASRKRGTEAFF,.,TRBJ1-1,TRBV2,.
TGTGCCAGCAGCCTATTTACGAGCGGCTCCTACAATGAGCAGTTCTTC,CASSLFTSGSYNEQFF,.,TRBJ2-1,TRBV5-5,.
TGTGCCAGCAGCTTTGGGGGTTCCTACGAGCAGTACTTC,CASSFGGSYEQYF,.,TRBJ2-7,TRBV11-3,.
TGTGCCAGCAGCGTATCGGGGGGGAGAGTTTTAGAGACCCAGTACTTC,CASSVSGGRVLETQYF,TRBD2,TRBJ2-5,TRBV9,.
TGTGCCAGCAGTTTGTATCGGACAGGGCCTGTCTACGAGCAGTACTTC,CASSLYRTGPVYEQYF,TRBD1,TRBJ2-7,TRBV28,.
TGTGCCATCAGGGGGACTAGCGAGGGGCTCGAGCAGTACTTC,CAIRGTSEGLEQYF,TRBD2,TRBJ2-7,TRBV10-3,.
TGCGCCAGCAGCTTGGGGCGAGGGGGCTCCTACAATGAGCAGTTCTTC,CASSLGRGGSYNEQFF,.,TRBJ2-1,TRBV5-1,once
TGTGCCAGCAGTTTAGATGGCGTTAGCTCCGAGCAGTACTTC,CASSLDGVSSEQYF,.,TRBJ2-7,TRBV28,.
TGTGCCACCAGCAGCCAGACAGGATCCTACGAGCAGTACTTC,CATSSQTGSYEQYF,.,TRBJ2-7,TRBV15,.
TGCAGCGCCACCCGGGGACAGGGGGCAATGCAGTACTTC,CSATRGQGAMQYF,TRBD1,TRBJ2-5,TRBV29-1,.
TGTGCCAGCTCACCCAGGGAAACCGACGAGCAGTACTTC,CASSPRETDEQYF,.,TRBJ2-7,TRBV18,.
TGTGCCACCAGCAGCTCCAGGGCCTATGGCTACACCTTC,CATSSSRAYGYTF,.,TRBJ1-2,TRBV15,.
TGTGCCAGCAGCTTAGCGGGGGCCGGGTACAATGAGCAGTTCTTC,CASSLAGAGYNEQFF,.,TRBJ2-1,TRBV11-2,.
TGTGCCAGCAGCGCCGACCCAAACCCGGGGACCCAGTACTTC,CASSADPNPGTQYF,.,TRBJ2-5,TRBV9,.
TGTGCCAGCAGAGTCCAGGGCGTTGCTTTCTTT,CASRVQGVAFF,.,TRBJ1-1,TRBV28,few
TGCGCCAGCAGCCAGGAGACAGGGGAAGGGACAGATACGCAGTATTTT,CASSQETGEGTDTQYF,TRBD1,TRBJ2-3,TRBV4-3,once
TGCGCCAGCAGCCAAGCGTTGGGCAGGGGTGAAACCTACGAGCAGTACTTC,CASSQALGRGETYEQYF,.,TRBJ2-7,TRBV4-1,.
TGCGCCAGCAGCTTGCCCCCTCCGGGACAGGGTTCCTACAATGAGCAGTTCTTC,CASSLPPPGQGSYNEQFF,TRBD1,TRBJ2-1,TRBV5-1,.
TGTGCCAGCAGCGCTGCCGGACAGGGGGCCGGAAACACCATATATTTT,CASSAAGQGAGNTIYF,TRBD1,TRBJ1-3,TRBV28,few
TGTGCCAGCAAAGTGACAGGGCAGACAGATACGCAGTATTTT,CASKVTGQTDTQYF,TRBD1,TRBJ2-3,TRBV25-1,.
TGTGCCAGCTCACCTAAACAGGCCCTTCAAGAGACCCAGTACTTC,CASSPKQALQETQYF,.,TRBJ2-5,TRBV18,once
TGTGCCAGCAGTTTATCCCGCCAGGGTGAGACCCAGTACTTC,CASSLSRQGETQYF,.,TRBJ2-5,TRBV27,.
TGTGCCACCAGCAGAGTGGCTAGCGGGAAACACGAGCAGTACTTC,CATSRVASGKHEQYF,TRBD2,TRBJ2-7,TRBV15,.
TGTGCCAGCAGTCGGGCCTACACCGGGGAGCTGTTTTTT,CASSRAYTGELFF,.,TRBJ2-2,TRBV7-3,many
TGTGCCAGTAGTATAGTCTTTGGACAGGGATACGAGCAGTACTTC,CASSIVFGQGYEQYF,TRBD1,TRBJ2-7,TRBV19,.
TGTGCCAGCAGCTTGGCTCAGATCAATGAGCAGTTCTTC,CASSLAQINEQFF,.,TRBJ2-1,TRBV5-4,few
TGTGCCAGCAGCACTACAAGTTATGAGCAGTTCTTC,CASSTTSYEQFF,.,TRBJ2-1,TRBV5-6,.
TGTGCCAGCAGCTTAGTTGGGGCTGGGGAGCAGTTCTTC,CASSLVGAGEQFF,.,TRBJ2-1,TRBV7-6,.
TGTGCCAGCAGTCCGACTCCGGGCACAACCGCGGGGAGCAATCAGCCCCAGCATTTT,CASSPTPGTTAGSNQPQHF,.,TRBJ1-5,TRBV28,.
TGTGCCAGCAGCCGGACCATAGGGGTCGAGCAGTACTTC,CASSRTIGVEQYF,.,TRBJ2-7,TRBV5-5,once
TGTGCCAGCAGTTTATCCCGGACAGGCCTCGGAGCTAACTATGGCTACACCTTC,CASSLSRTGLGANYGYTF,TRBD1,TRBJ1-2,TRBV28,.
TGTGCCAGCAACCTTAGGGGTTCGGCTCAGCCCCAGCATTTT,CASNLRGSAQPQHF,.,TRBJ1-5,TRBV28,few
TGTGCCACCGGGCGGACTGAAGCTTTCTTT,CATGRTEAFF,.,TRBJ1-1,TRBV6-5,once